This T cell receptor (beta chain) comes out of a study of CD4 and CD8 cells across lung adenocarcinoma regions. Samples came from patients with localized non-small cell lung adenocarcinoma. Via MiXCR, TCRdb re-called the PCR reads, giving one row per CDR3 protein. The sample contains around 20,000 distinct CDR3 sequences, roughly 46% of which appear only once. Sample: CD4+ T cells from the margin of a lung tumor. The TCR comes from a male donor with lung adenocarcinoma. The CD4 and CD8 labels of this study may be unreliable.

CDR3 bases: TGTGCCAGCAGTTTATCCGCGTCTCCGAACACTGAAGCTTTCTTT. It encodes CASSLSASPNTEAFF. The chain uses TRBV27 and TRBJ1-1; D uncertain. The V gene's germline CDR1 is MNHEY and CDR2 SMNVEV (reference sequence). The V end lost 0 bases, the J end lost 1 base, and 9 bases lay between the germline ends. This CDR3 spans 15 amino acids.